This TCR beta chain appears in the sequencing data of a study of T cells in Graves' hyperthyroidism and ophthalmopathy. The authors obtained PBMCs from roughly 10 ml of fresh peripheral blood. Amplified TCR beta CDR3 regions derived from RNA transcripts. With the HTBI primer set, the TCR CDR3 went through a first round of RT-PCR. TCRdb called the multiplex PCR reads again in MiXCR, with one record for every CDR3 protein. The table records more than 600,000 distinct CDR3 sequences, approximately 16% of them present only once. This clonotype was counted between two and nine times. The CDR3 is 15 amino acids. Germline CDR1 and CDR2: ENHRY and SYGVKD. V dropped 0 bases and J dropped 7 bases, with 13 bases sitting between them.

Sequenced: blood. This rearrangement joins TRBV10-3 to TRBJ2-1; D assignment may be TRBD1 or TRBD2 (5 bases each). This TCR was sampled from a man younger than 35 with Graves' hyperthyroidism. CDR3 in DNA: TGTGCCATCAGTGAGTCCGGGACGGATACAAATGAGCAGTTCTTC. Its translation: CAISESGTDTNEQFF.